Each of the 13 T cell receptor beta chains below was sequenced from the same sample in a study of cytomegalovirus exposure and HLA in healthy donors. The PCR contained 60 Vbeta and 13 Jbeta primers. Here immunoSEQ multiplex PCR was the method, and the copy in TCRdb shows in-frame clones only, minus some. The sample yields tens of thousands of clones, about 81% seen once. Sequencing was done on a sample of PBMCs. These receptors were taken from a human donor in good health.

The CDR3, as DNA: TGTGCCAGCAGCTATGGACAGGGGAGTTCACCCCTCCACTTT. It encodes CASSYGQGSSPLHF. The V gene is TRBV7-3, the J gene TRBJ1-6; TRBD1 agrees at 9 bases. Germline loops: CDR1 SGHTA, CDR2 FQGTGA. This CDR3 is built from 14 residues. V dropped 4 bases and J dropped 9; count of bases not matched to a gene: 4.

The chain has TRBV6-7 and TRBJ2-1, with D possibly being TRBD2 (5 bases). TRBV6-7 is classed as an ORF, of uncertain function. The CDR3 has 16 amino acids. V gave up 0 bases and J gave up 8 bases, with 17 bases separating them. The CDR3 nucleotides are TGTGCCAGCAGTTACTCGGGGAGCCTAGAAGGTTATGAGCAGTTCTTC. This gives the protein CASSYSGSLEGYEQFF.

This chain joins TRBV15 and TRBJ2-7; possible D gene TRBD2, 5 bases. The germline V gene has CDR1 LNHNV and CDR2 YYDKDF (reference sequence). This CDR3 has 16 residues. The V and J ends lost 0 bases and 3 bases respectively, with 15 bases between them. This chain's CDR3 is CATSRDRDSLLYEQYF. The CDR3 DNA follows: TGTGCCACCAGCAGAGATCGGGATTCCCTCCTCTACGAGCAGTACTTC.

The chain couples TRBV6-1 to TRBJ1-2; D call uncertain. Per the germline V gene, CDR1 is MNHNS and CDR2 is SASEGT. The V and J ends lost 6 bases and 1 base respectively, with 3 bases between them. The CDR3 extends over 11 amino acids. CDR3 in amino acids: CASSINYGYTF. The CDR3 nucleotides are TGTGCCAGCAGCATTAACTATGGCTACACCTTC.

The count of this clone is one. The chain's CDR3 is CASSQQTGSPLHF. CDR3 nucleotide sequence: TGTGCCAGCAGCCAACAAACAGGTTCACCCCTCCACTTT. V gene TRBV14 combines with J gene TRBJ1-6; possibly TRBD1 for D (5 bases). Between the trimmed V and J ends, which lost 2 bases and 9 bases, there was a span of 8 bases. This CDR3 has 13 residues. CDR1 is SGHDN and CDR2 is FVKESK in the germline V gene. Full variable domain (rest looked up from reference TRBV14 and TRBJ1-6): EAGVTQFPSHSVIEKGQTVTLRCDPISGHDNLYWYRRVMGKEIKFLLHFVKESKQDESGMPNNRFLAERTGGTYSTLKVQPAELEDSGVYFCASSQQTGSPLHFGNGTRLTVT.

The CDR3 coding sequence is TGTGCCAGCAGTTACGCTTGGGACAGGGAGACTTTCTTT. Residues: CASSYAWDRETFF. The chain has TRBV6-5 and TRBJ1-1; 9 nucleotides agree with TRBD1. V lost 2 bases to trimming and J lost 12 bases; unmatched junction nucleotides: 7. CDR1 and CDR2 from the germline V gene are MNHEY and SVGAGI. This CDR3 has 13 amino acids.

Here the CDR3 DNA reads TGTGCCAGCAGCTTACAGGGAATGAGAGAGCAGTACTTC. Translation gives CASSLQGMREQYF. The chain joins TRBV7-9 to TRBJ2-7; the D gene is possibly TRBD1 (5 bases). This CDR3 spans 13 amino acids. Germline V lookup: CDR1 SEHNR, CDR2 FQNEAQ (reference sequence). V gave up 2 bases and J gave up 7 bases, with 12 bases separating them.

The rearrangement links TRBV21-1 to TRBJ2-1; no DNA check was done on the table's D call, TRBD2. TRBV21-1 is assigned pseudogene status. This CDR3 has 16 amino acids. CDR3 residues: CASSKVQRASNNEQFF. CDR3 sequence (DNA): TGTGCCAGCAGCAAAGTTCAGCGCGCGTCCAACAATGAGCAGTTCTTC.

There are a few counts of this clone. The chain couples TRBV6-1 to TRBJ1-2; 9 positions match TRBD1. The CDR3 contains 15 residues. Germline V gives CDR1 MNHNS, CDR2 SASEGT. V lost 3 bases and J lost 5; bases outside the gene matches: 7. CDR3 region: CASSDTRTGVYGYTF. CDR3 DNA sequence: TGTGCCAGCAGTGACACCCGGACAGGGGTTTATGGCTACACCTTC.

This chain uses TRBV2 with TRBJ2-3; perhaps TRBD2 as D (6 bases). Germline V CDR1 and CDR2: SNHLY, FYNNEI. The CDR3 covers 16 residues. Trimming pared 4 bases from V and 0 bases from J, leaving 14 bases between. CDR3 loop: CASSGNRLGSTDTQYF. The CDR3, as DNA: TGTGCCAGCAGTGGAAACAGACTAGGAAGCACAGATACGCAGTATTTT.

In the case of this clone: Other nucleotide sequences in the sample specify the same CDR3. This CDR3 reads CASSLDRTNTEAFF. Here the CDR3 DNA reads TGTGCCAGCTCGCTTGACAGGACGAACACTGAAGCTTTCTTT. This sequence joins TRBV18 and TRBJ1-1; possible D gene TRBD1, 6 bases. The CDR3 length is 14 residues. V was pared by 6 bases and J by 1 base, with 12 bases between. Germline lookup yields CDR1 KGHSH and CDR2 LQKENI.

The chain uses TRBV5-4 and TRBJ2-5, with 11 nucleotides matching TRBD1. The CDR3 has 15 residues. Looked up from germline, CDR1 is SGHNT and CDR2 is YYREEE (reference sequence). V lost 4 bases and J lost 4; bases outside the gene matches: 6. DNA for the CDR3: TGTGCCAGCAGCACGCGGACAGGGGGCGTAGAGACCCAGTACTTC. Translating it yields CASSTRTGGVETQYF.

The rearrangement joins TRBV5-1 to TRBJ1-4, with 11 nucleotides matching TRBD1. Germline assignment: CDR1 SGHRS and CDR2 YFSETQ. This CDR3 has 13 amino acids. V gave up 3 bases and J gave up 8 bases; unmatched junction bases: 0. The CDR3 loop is CASSWDRGEKLFF. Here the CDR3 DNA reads TGCGCCAGCAGCTGGGACAGGGGGGAAAAACTGTTTTTT.